This T cell receptor beta chain was sequenced during a study of OX40 agonist ivuxolimab in advanced cancers. TCRdb's copy holds only in-frame clones and misses some; the assay was immunoSEQ multiplex PCR. The table has about 28,000 clones, 80% seen once. The V end lost 5 bases, the J end lost 7 bases, and 18 bases lay between the germline ends. There are 14 residues in the CDR3. The germline CDR1 and CDR2 sequences are SEHNR and FQNEAQ (reference sequence). The source is an adult with an advanced solid tumor such as melanoma, head and neck, liver or kidney cancer. The sample consisted of CD4+ or CD8+ T cells sorted from blood, taken in a trial of the OX40 agonist ivuxolimab. The rearrangement uses TRBV7-9 and TRBJ2-7; no clear D gene. The DNA of the CDR3 is TGTGCCAGCAGCCAGCCAGGTTCTTTTCGTGAGCAGTACTTC. This sequence encodes CASSQPGSFREQYF.